The rows below give T cell receptor beta chains drawn from one sample of a study of T cell responses to AZD1222 COVID-19 vaccine. Data came from immunoSEQ multiplex PCR; TCRdb stores just in-frame clones and leaves some out. The sample yields around 140,000 clones, more than 85% seen once. The sample consisted of peripheral blood, taken after recovery from COVID-19. Receptor source: an adult who had recovered from COVID-19. The CDR3 runs from the conserved cysteine through the conserved F or W. The D gene is left open where the match is weak. Expanded clones get a size class; other rows say once, few or many, or leave the size out.

CDR3: CAWSVNSPEAFF
DNA: TGTGCCTGGAGTGTAAATTCCCCTGAAGCTTTCTTT
size: once
D: NA
V: TRBV30
J: TRBJ1-1
length: 12

CDR3: CASMGPAAEAFF
DNA: TGTGCCAGCATGGGGCCGGCCGCTGAAGCTTTCTTT
size: NA
D: NA
V: TRBV12-3/TRBV12-4
J: TRBJ1-1
length: 12

CDR3: CSVRTLAYEQYF
DNA: TGCAGCGTCCGGACACTAGCCTACGAGCAGTACTTC
size: once
D: NA
V: TRBV29-1
J: TRBJ2-7
length: 12

CDR3: CASSPLKTSTDTQYF
DNA: TGTGCCAGCTCACCCCTCAAGACTAGTACAGATACGCAGTATTTT
size: once
D: NA
V: TRBV18
J: TRBJ2-3
length: 15

CDR3: CASSEERGGGKLFF
DNA: TGTGCCAGCAGTGAAGAGAGAGGGGGCGGAAAACTGTTTTTT
size: NA
D: TRBD1
V: TRBV6-1
J: TRBJ1-4
length: 14

CDR3: CASSYASGSYNEQFF
DNA: TGTGCCAGCAGTTACGCTAGCGGCTCCTACAATGAGCAGTTCTTC
size: once
D: TRBD2
V: TRBV6-5
J: TRBJ2-1
length: 15

CDR3: CASSPDEDRQRYNSPLHF
DNA: TGTGCCAGCAGCCCGGACGAAGACAGGCAAAGATATAATTCACCCCTCCACTTT
size: NA
D: NA
V: TRBV4-2
J: TRBJ1-6
length: 18

CDR3: CASHLAGQGLNEQFF
DNA: TGTGCCAGCCACTTAGCGGGACAGGGTCTCAATGAGCAGTTCTTC
size: NA
D: NA
V: TRBV28
J: TRBJ2-1
length: 15

CDR3: CASNPGLGISDTQYF
DNA: TGTGCCAGCAACCCGGGACTAGGAATTTCAGATACGCAGTATTTT
size: NA
D: TRBD2
V: TRBV6-5
J: TRBJ2-3
length: 15

CDR3: CAWSSGRTGNTIYF
DNA: TGTGCCTGGAGTTCAGGACGCACTGGAAACACCATATATTTT
size: NA
D: NA
V: TRBV30
J: TRBJ1-3
length: 14

CDR3: CASSLGKGWGQPQHF
DNA: TGTGCCAGCAGTTTGGGGAAGGGCTGGGGTCAGCCCCAGCATTTT
size: NA
D: NA
V: TRBV28
J: TRBJ1-5
length: 15

CDR3: CASSGPTKNTEAFF
DNA: TGCGCCAGCAGCGGTCCAACCAAGAACACTGAAGCTTTCTTT
size: few
D: NA
V: TRBV4-1
J: TRBJ1-1
length: 14

CDR3: CAISPGAGGDETQYF
DNA: TGTGCCATCAGTCCAGGAGCGGGGGGGGATGAGACCCAGTACTTC
size: NA
D: TRBD2
V: TRBV10-3
J: TRBJ2-5
length: 15

CDR3: CASSLMGGNYGYTF
DNA: TGTGCCAGCAGCTTAATGGGGGGCAACTATGGCTACACCTTC
size: NA
D: NA
V: TRBV13
J: TRBJ1-2
length: 14

CDR3: CASSPGDFSSYEQYF
DNA: TGTGCCAGCAGTCCTGGGGATTTTAGCTCCTACGAGCAGTACTTC
size: few
D: NA
V: TRBV7-8
J: TRBJ2-7
length: 15

CDR3: CASSVGGQPQHF
DNA: TGTGCCAGCAGTGTTGGGGGTCAGCCCCAGCATTTT
size: NA
D: NA
V: TRBV25-1
J: TRBJ1-5
length: 12

CDR3: CASSHLGVSTDTQYF
DNA: TGTGCCAGCAGCCACCTCGGGGTTAGCACAGATACGCAGTATTTT
size: NA
D: NA
V: TRBV5-6
J: TRBJ2-3
length: 15

CDR3: CASSLNLAGGLRDNEQFF
DNA: TGTGCCAGCAGCTTAAATCTAGCGGGAGGGCTCCGGGACAATGAGCAGTTCTTC
size: NA
D: TRBD2
V: TRBV7-6
J: TRBJ2-1
length: 18

CDR3: CATSEAGTEHTDTQYF
DNA: TGTGCCACCAGTGAAGCTGGGACAGAACACACAGATACGCAGTATTTT
size: NA
D: TRBD1
V: TRBV24-1
J: TRBJ2-3
length: 16

CDR3: CASSPPRGQGYGYTF
DNA: TGTGCCAGCAGCCCCCCCCGGGGACAGGGCTATGGCTACACCTTC
size: NA
D: TRBD1
V: TRBV28
J: TRBJ1-2
length: 15